This T cell receptor (beta chain) was identified in a study of CD8+ T cells in alopecia areata. Points from the study as a whole: Amid tofacitinib therapy, many expanded lesional clones stayed present in scalp and blood. Scalp lesions, especially in alopecia totalis/universalis, had higher clonality than normal scalp. Between patients, shared TCR sequences were less clear than in mice. This was possibly due in part to HLA diversity in the patient population.

As to this clone: Its antigen is unidentified.

Reverse transcribed after extraction, RNA yielded cDNA as the sequencing template. Clones were sequenced by immunoSEQ multiplex PCR, and TCRdb holds only the in-frame ones, with some missing. The table includes around 190,000 clones, around three fifths detected once. Treatment of the sample: oral pan-JAK inhibitor, 5-10 mg twice daily. CD4+ and CD8+ T cells were sorted from PBMCs. The material was CD4+ T cells sorted from blood, obtained at week 4, from a patient treated with tofacitinib. The origin of this receptor is a human donor with alopecia areata.

CDR3 loop: CASSLGGGENIQYF. DNA of the CDR3: TGTGCCAGCAGCTTAGGTGGCGGGGAAAACATTCAGTACTTC. This sequence joins TRBV7-2 and TRBJ2-4; a weak D match, TRBD2 (6 bases). CDR3 length: 14 residues. Germline V lookup: CDR1 SGHTA, CDR2 FQGNSA. V dropped 1 base and J dropped 5 bases, with 9 bases sitting between them. The entire variable domain, with the rest obtained from reference TRBV7-2 and TRBJ2-4, is as follows: GAGVSQSPSNKVTEKGKDVELRCDPISGHTALYWYRQSLGQGLEFLIYFQGNSAPDKSGLPSDRFSAERTGGSVSTLTIQRTQQEDSAVYLCASSLGGGENIQYFGAGTRLSVL.